This TCR beta chain was profiled in a study of early stage breast cancer tumors (dated by TCRdb to the late 2010s). Broadly, across the study: Of the roughly 15 invasive breast tumors, roughly eleven were found to be estrogen receptor-positive, progesterone receptor-positive and HER2-negative. About 70% of the 12 ER+/PR+/HER2- tumors were invasive ductal carcinomas, while the other four were invasive lobular carcinomas. On average, each sample had about 9.9-fold read coverage. Across all samples, 2,651,842 templates representing approximately 1,000,000 unique clonotypes were detected.

The germline V and J ends show losses of 5 bases and 6 bases respectively, and no gene match explains 10 bases of the junction. CDR1 SGHVS and CDR2 FQNEAQ were looked up in the germline V gene. The CDR3 runs 14 residues from the cysteine to the phenylalanine. The kept DNA is CDR3 alone, 42 bases in frame from the first base. This clone was counted a few times. Its specific antigen is unknown. Base qualities are not provided; no much larger clone lies one nucleotide away. What the work shows at the level of the full study, not this receptor alone: Analysis by tumor subtype was prevented by the small cohort size. Compared with adjacent normal breast tissue, tumors had higher clonality and roughly 2.5-fold greater T cell density. Bulk genomic DNA sequencing of unsorted cells missed chain pairing and functional markers such as CD4, CD8 and FOXP3. Enriched TCRB sequences shared across patients were found to be mostly commonly generated sequences that were unlikely to play an important role in the tumor microenvironment. Repertoires from blood and normal breast were more alike than repertoires from blood and tumor, and in about 90% of the 16 patients, comparing each tissue with blood separated tumor from normal.

The study profiled bulk TCR beta-chain repertoires in matched peripheral blood, tumor and adjacent normal breast tissue taken from approximately 15 patients with early-stage breast cancer. Before surgery, about 5-10 mL of whole blood was collected into EDTA tubes and then processed within 2 hours. Peripheral blood mononuclear cells were isolated by Ficoll-Paque centrifugation in SepMate-50 tubes. PBMCs were cryopreserved in about 90% FBS with about 10% DMSO in aliquots of about 1.9 to 4.5 million cells and stored in liquid nitrogen. The Qiagen AllPrep DNA/RNA Mini kit was used for genomic DNA extraction. Each sample was amplified as two independent genomic DNA replicates: around 0.5 ug for blood and about 1.4 ug for tumor or normal breast. Following the manufacturer's instructions, the ImmunoSeq Intro kit was used to carry out TCRB sequencing on genomic DNA. Multiplex PCR ran approximately 29 cycles with proprietary primers and spike-in control sequences for absolute quantification. An 87-bp fragment spanning the CDR3 and flanking V and J genes was sequenced with single-end 150-bp reads. Each lane of an Illumina MiSeq using version 3.0 chemistry carried seven multiplexed samples, with two replicates per sample. The study's processing was this. The vendor's proprietary pipeline processed the raw data and merged both replicates into a single result for each sample. To define clonotypes, the study grouped productive rearrangements that shared the V-gene family, CDR3 amino acid sequence and J-gene segment. Clonality was calculated as 1 minus the normalized Shannon entropy (Pielou evenness) of TCRB abundances. T cell density was estimated as total templates divided by the number of input cells, with the number of input cells inferred from the DNA input amount. Recon was used with default parameters to estimate total repertoire diversity and clonality. Tumor-enriched clonotypes were defined as having over 0.1% abundance in tumor and at least 32-fold higher abundance than in normal breast. TCRdb's version of the immuneACCESS table is confined to in-frame rearrangements and falls short of the full clone set. An unresolved V gene accounts for under half of the shortfall where checked; the remainder is of unknown origin. V and J calls and clone size are copied from that table; D and trimming were computed from the DNA. Within this sample are about 36,000 clones, with under 80% of them counted one time only. Of the sample, over 6% is held by the ten largest clones.

Sample: blood. The origin of this receptor is a person between 55 and 69 years old with breast cancer. In this chain, TRBV7-8 is recombined with TRBJ2-7, with 7 central nucleotides matching TRBD1. DNA sequence: TGTGCCAGCAGCGTTTTGAGGACAGGACTCGAGCAGTACTTC. Its translation reads: CASSVLRTGLEQYF.